One sample yielded the 19 T cell receptor beta chains listed below, sequenced in a study of T cells after yellow fever vaccination. One entry per CDR3 protein results from TCRdb running MiXCR on the 5' RACE reads. The table has hundreds of thousands of distinct CDR3 sequences, roughly 19% seen once; the top ten hold roughly an eighth. The sample was PBMCs, taken 15 days after the yellow fever booster vaccination. These receptors were taken from a man aged 30 to 39 who received the YFV17D yellow fever vaccine.

This clonotype was seen a single time. The genes are TRBV20-1 and TRBJ2-2, with D hard to call. V was shortened by 1 base and J by 7 bases, with 13 bases between the two germline ends. Germline CDR1 and CDR2: DFQATT and SNEGSKA (reference sequence). This CDR3 has 14 amino acids. CDR3 protein: CSARVGGGIGELFF. The CDR3 DNA sequence: TGCAGTGCTAGAGTGGGCGGTGGTATCGGGGAGCTGTTTTTT.

This clonotype has just a few counts. The chain employs TRBV3-1 and TRBJ2-1; D remains unclear. The CDR3 runs 13 residues. Trimming stripped 3 bases from V and 8 bases from J, with 11 bases between. Per germline, CDR1 LGHDT and CDR2 YNNKEL (reference sequence). CDR3 residues: CASSQRGWDEQFF. The CDR3 nucleotides read TGTGCCAGCAGCCAGAGAGGCTGGGATGAGCAGTTCTTC.

This rearrangement joins TRBV4-1 to TRBJ2-2; TRBD2 aligns across 10 bases. V shed 2 bases, J shed 0 bases, and the junction held 3 bases outside the gene matches. The CDR3 has 17 amino acids. Germline V lookup: CDR1 MGHRA, CDR2 YSYEKL. The CDR3 DNA reads as TGCGCCAGCAGCCAACTCCTAGCGGGGGCGAACACCGGGGAGCTGTTTTTT. Residues: CASSQLLAGANTGELFF.

This chain joins TRBV12-3 or TRBV12-4 and TRBJ2-1; tentative D call: TRBD1 (6 bases). The V gene lost 6 bases and the J gene lost 1 base, with 13 bases spanning the gap. The CDR3 is 15 amino acids. CDR3 loop: CASSFRGFSYNEQFF. DNA for the CDR3: TGTGCCAGCAGCTTCAGGGGATTTTCCTACAATGAGCAGTTCTTC.

This clonotype was detected a few times. The chain combines TRBV20-1 with TRBJ2-1; 14 bases line up with TRBD2. This CDR3 comprises 15 residues. The germline CDR1 and CDR2 sequences are DFQATT and SNEGSKA (reference sequence). The CDR3 is CRATSGRAVINEQFF. In nucleotides, the CDR3 is TGCAGAGCGACTAGCGGGAGGGCCGTAATCAATGAGCAGTTCTTC.

The J gene is TRBJ2-3, the V gene TRBV20-1, with 12 bases fitting TRBD2. Germline V gene lookup returns CDR1 DFQATT and CDR2 SNEGSKA (reference sequence). V was clipped by 0 bases and J by 0 bases; unmatched bases: 10. The length of the CDR3 is 19 residues. CDR3 sequence (DNA): TGCAGTGCTAGAGATCCCCGGCTAGCGGGAGGGCCGAGCACAGATACGCAGTATTTT. Translating it yields CSARDPRLAGGPSTDTQYF.

This clonotype was observed a few times. The rearrangement joins TRBV5-1 to TRBJ2-1; TRBD1 agrees at 8 bases. The CDR3 sequence is 15 residues long. Germline CDR1 and CDR2: SGHRS and YFSETQ. The J segment lost 7 bases and the V segment lost 0 bases, leaving 6 bases of the junction unmatched. The CDR3 here is CASSLERQGANEQFF. The DNA of the CDR3 is TGCGCCAGCAGCTTGGAGAGGCAGGGGGCTAATGAGCAGTTCTTC.

The chain carries TRBV10-3 and TRBJ2-1; 8 bases line up with TRBD2. Germline lookup yields CDR1 ENHRY and CDR2 SYGVKD. CDR3 length: 14 residues. V lost 0 bases and J lost 8; bases outside the gene matches: 3. The CDR3 nucleotides read TGTGCCATCAGTGAGTCAGAGCGGGAGCATGAGCAGTTCTTC. This codes for CAISESEREHEQFF.

The rearrangement links TRBV24-1 to TRBJ2-1; 13 bases align to TRBD2. V gave up 9 bases and J gave up 2 bases; unmatched junction bases: 6. The germline V gene encodes CDR1 KGHDR and CDR2 SFDVKD. The CDR3 consists of 16 residues. This chain's CDR3 is CATGGLAGAPYNEQFF. CDR3 coding DNA: TGTGCCACCGGCGGACTAGCGGGAGCGCCCTACAATGAGCAGTTCTTC.

The chain is built from TRBV5-1 and TRBJ1-5; tentative D call: TRBD1 (6 bases). Between the trimmed V and J ends, which lost 3 bases and 4 bases, there was a span of 11 bases. The CDR3 is 14 amino acids. CDR1 is SGHRS and CDR2 is YFSETQ in the germline V gene. The CDR3, as DNA: TGCGCCAGCAGCTCAGGGGATATTAATCAGCCCCAGCATTTT. Encoded protein: CASSSGDINQPQHF.

The rearrangement joins TRBV4-2 to TRBJ2-7; 7 bases map to TRBD2. CDR1 and CDR2 (germline): LGHNA, YNFKEQ. The CDR3 spans 16 residues. J gave up 3 bases and V 4 bases, and 12 bases lay outside the gene matches. CDR3 DNA: TGTGCCAGCAGCCGGGTCTTAGAAGCGGGATACTACGAGCAGTACTTC. Amino acids: CASSRVLEAGYYEQYF.

The chain carries TRBV7-9 and TRBJ2-3, with D perhaps TRBD2 (6 bases). The germline V gene has CDR1 SEHNR and CDR2 FQNEAQ (reference sequence). This CDR3 has 16 amino acids. V dropped 1 base and J dropped 2 bases, with 13 bases sitting between them. CDR3 region: CASSLGRERATDTQYF. The CDR3, as DNA: TGTGCCAGCAGCTTAGGTCGAGAGCGGGCCACAGATACGCAGTATTTT.

This chain connects TRBV29-1 to TRBJ2-7, with a weak D call TRBD1 (5 bases). The germline V and J ends were trimmed by 5 bases and 5 bases, with 13 bases remaining between them. The CDR3 covers 12 residues. Germline lookup yields CDR1 SQVTM and CDR2 ANQGSEA. CDR3 sequence (DNA): TGCAGCGTTAGGGGTTGGTCCCACGAGCAGTACTTC. It codes for CSVRGWSHEQYF.

J is TRBJ2-5 and V is TRBV12-3 or TRBV12-4, with 10 nucleotides matching TRBD2. V shed 5 bases, J shed 1 base, and the junction held 4 bases outside the gene matches. The CDR3 totals 15 residues. The CDR3 protein is CASSTSGTLQETQYF. CDR3 sequence (DNA): TGTGCCAGCAGTACTAGCGGGACCCTCCAAGAGACCCAGTACTTC.

Here the CDR3 DNA reads TGTGCCAGCGGGAGGGCCCTCTATACGCAGTATTTT. It encodes CASGRALYTQYF. The chain carries TRBV12-3 or TRBV12-4 and TRBJ2-3; 7 bases line up with TRBD2. V dropped 8 bases and J dropped 7; count of bases not matched to a gene: 6. The CDR3 loop spans 12 amino acids.

This clonotype showed up just a few times. The J gene is TRBJ2-1, the V gene TRBV20-1; D not certain. The V end lost 1 base, the J end lost 8 bases, and 6 bases lay between the germline ends. Germline CDR1 DFQATT, CDR2 SNEGSKA (reference sequence). CDR3 size: 11 residues. CDR3 protein: CSARGDDEQFF. The CDR3 nucleotides are TGCAGTGCTAGAGGAGACGATGAGCAGTTCTTC.

V usage is TRBV29-1 and J usage is TRBJ2-7, with D perhaps matching TRBD2 (5 bases). The CDR3 extends over 13 amino acids. With 5 bases removed from V and 4 bases from J, the gap between germline ends came to 15 bases. Germline CDR1 and CDR2: SQVTM and ANQGSEA. The CDR3 DNA is TGCAGCGTTCGGTCTAGCCCTGCTTACGAGCAGTACTTC. Protein sequence: CSVRSSPAYEQYF.

The rearrangement links TRBV7-9 to TRBJ2-6, with 8 bases matching TRBD1. J was trimmed by 5 bases and V by 5 bases; bases with no gene match: 5. Germline CDR1 is SEHNR and CDR2 is FQNEAQ (reference sequence). The CDR3 is 15 residues long. This chain's CDR3 is CASSVTGDRANVLTF. The CDR3 DNA sequence: TGTGCCAGCAGCGTGACAGGGGACAGGGCCAACGTCCTGACTTTC.

The chain has TRBV20-1 and TRBJ2-7; a weak D match, TRBD2 (5 bases). The CDR3 sequence is 11 residues long. The V end lost 6 bases, the J end lost 6 bases, and 12 bases lay between the germline ends. Per the germline V gene, CDR1 is DFQATT and CDR2 is SNEGSKA (reference sequence). The CDR3 sequence: CSAVAGGEQYF. DNA of the CDR3: TGCAGTGCCGTGGCGGGTGGCGAGCAGTACTTC.